These 14 T cell receptor beta chains share one sample of origin, sequenced in a study of cytotoxic CD8 clonotypes in ibrutinib-treated CLL. Here immunoSEQ multiplex PCR was the method, and the copy in TCRdb shows in-frame clones only, minus some. The data contain about 43,000 clones, approximately 69% of them singletons. Sample: PBMCs, taken after 12 months of ibrutinib treatment. Receptors originate from a human donor with chronic lymphocytic leukemia.

V is TRBV9 and J is TRBJ1-5; TRBD1 might be the D (5 bases). The ends were cut back, 4 bases at V and 6 bases at J, with 14 bases in the middle. This CDR3 has 14 residues. The germline V gene encodes CDR1 SGDLS and CDR2 YYNGEE. Here the CDR3 reads CASSSSGGGQPQHF. CDR3 nucleotide sequence: TGTGCCAGCAGCTCCTCCGGGGGGGGTCAGCCCCAGCATTTT.

The V call is TRBV5-6, the J call TRBJ2-2, with 10 bases matching TRBD1. There are 15 residues in the CDR3. The V gene end was trimmed by 4 bases and the J gene end by 3 bases; junction bases not matched to a gene: 3. Germline-derived CDR1 and CDR2 are SGHDT and YYEEEE. The chain's CDR3 is CASSPGTGDTGELFF. CDR3 nucleotides: TGTGCCAGCAGCCCCGGGACAGGGGACACCGGGGAGCTGTTTTTT.

The chain combines TRBV27 with TRBJ1-5; a weak D match, TRBD1 (6 bases). Germline-derived CDR1 and CDR2 are MNHEY and SMNVEV (reference sequence). V was shortened by 9 bases and J by 4 bases, with 16 bases between the two germline ends. The CDR3 totals 14 residues. CDR3 in DNA: TGTGCCAGTAAACGGGAGGGGGGGAATCAGCCCCAGCATTTT. Translation gives CASKREGGNQPQHF.

The chain carries TRBV6-1 and TRBJ2-3; 10 nucleotides agree with TRBD2. Germline V gives CDR1 MNHNS, CDR2 SASEGT. This CDR3 region has 18 residues. The V segment lost 2 bases and the J segment 2 bases; nucleotides outside the gene matches: 10. CDR3 region: CASSETVAGGPATDTQYF. CDR3 in DNA: TGTGCCAGCAGTGAAACCGTAGCGGGGGGACCCGCCACAGATACGCAGTATTTT.

J is TRBJ1-4 and V is TRBV9; weak D call: TRBD1 (6 bases). The CDR3 is made up of 16 amino acids. Trimming took off 0 bases at V and 8 bases at J, with 17 bases between the two ends. Germline assignment: CDR1 SGDLS and CDR2 YYNGEE. CDR3: CASSVALSGGAEKLFF. The CDR3 DNA reads TGTGCCAGCAGCGTAGCATTGTCGGGGGGCGCGGAAAAACTGTTTTTT.

V usage is TRBV7-2 and J usage is TRBJ2-7, with 10 bases that match TRBD2. The CDR3 is made up of 15 amino acids. The J segment lost 4 bases and the V segment lost 5 bases, leaving 8 bases of the junction unmatched. Germline values: CDR1 SGHTA, CDR2 FQGNSA. The DNA for the CDR3 is TGTGCCAGCAGCCAAGGGGGGACTAGCGCGTACGAGCAGTACTTC. The encoded protein is CASSQGGTSAYEQYF.

The V gene is TRBV10-3, the J gene TRBJ1-5; a possible D gene is TRBD1 (5 bases). CDR1 is ENHRY, CDR2 SYGVKD, per germline. There are 15 residues in the CDR3. V was trimmed by 0 bases and J by 3 bases, leaving 9 bases between them. The CDR3 sequence is CAISESGPDNQPQHF. The CDR3 DNA reads as TGTGCCATCAGTGAGTCGGGGCCGGACAATCAGCCCCAGCATTTT.

The chain carries TRBV2 and TRBJ1-4, with TRBD1 matching over 8 bases. The CDR3 spans 15 residues. CDR1 and CDR2 (germline): SNHLY, FYNNEI. V gave up 7 bases and J gave up 5 bases; unmatched junction bases: 9. CDR3: CASNIQGGENEKLFF. CDR3 coding DNA: TGTGCCAGCAATATACAGGGGGGGGAGAATGAAAAACTGTTTTTT. The full variable domain, completed using reference TRBV2 and TRBJ1-4, is EPEVTQTPSHQVTQMGQEVILRCVPISNHLYFYWYRQILGQKVEFLVSFYNNEISEKSEIFDDQFSVERPDGSNFTLKIRSTKLEDSAMYFCASNIQGGENEKLFFGSGTQLSVL.

The V and J genes are TRBV29-1 and TRBJ1-2; D remains ambiguous. Trimming removed 6 bases from V and 4 bases from J, with 15 bases in between. The CDR3 is 13 amino acids. Germline V gene data show CDR1 as SQVTM and CDR2 as ANQGSEA. This chain's CDR3 is CSVPIRGSYGYTF. The CDR3 DNA sequence: TGCAGCGTACCCATTCGCGGATCCTATGGCTACACCTTC.

The sample holds a few counts of this clone. This rearrangement joins TRBV11-1 to TRBJ2-7; 8 nucleotides line up with TRBD1. The CDR3 contains 15 residues. J lost 2 bases, V lost 8 bases, and 11 bases had no gene match. The germline CDR1 and CDR2 sequences are SGHAT and FQDESV (reference sequence). The CDR3 DNA reads TGTGCCAGCGGATCCTTCGTGACAGGGGCCTACGAGCAGTACTTC. Translation: CASGSFVTGAYEQYF.

This clone appeared once. The chain joins TRBV12-1 to TRBJ2-1; the table assigns TRBD1, which was not confirmed against the DNA. TRBV12-1 is tagged as a pseudogene. The CDR3 loop spans 14 amino acids. CDR3 in amino acids: CASSCQGSHNEQFF. CDR3 nucleotide sequence: TGTGCCAGCAGCTGTCAGGGTTCGCACAATGAGCAGTTCTTC.

The chain recombines TRBV10-1 with TRBJ2-1, with a weak D call TRBD2 (5 bases). The germline V gene encodes CDR1 WNHNN and CDR2 SYGVQD (reference sequence). This CDR3 is 18 amino acids long. V gave up 0 bases and J gave up 0 bases, with 15 bases separating them. As DNA, the CDR3 is TGCGCCAGCAGTGAGTCGATAGGGTTGGGGAGCTCCTACAATGAGCAGTTCTTC. As protein: CASSESIGLGSSYNEQFF.

V gene TRBV19 combines with J gene TRBJ1-2; the match to TRBD1 covers 8 bases. The CDR3 length is 15 residues. Germline CDR1 reads LNHDA; CDR2 reads SQIVND (reference sequence). The J segment lost 4 bases and the V segment lost 4 bases, leaving 8 bases of the junction unmatched. The CDR3 DNA sequence: TGTGCCAGTAGTAAGGACGGACAGGGTGGCTATGGCTACACCTTC. This translates into CASSKDGQGGYGYTF.

This clone was observed a handful of times. The chain uses TRBV4-1 and TRBJ2-5; 9 bases match TRBD1. Germline CDR1 is MGHRA and CDR2 is YSYEKL. After removal of 0 bases from V and 0 bases from J, the junction contained 8 bases not matched to a gene. The CDR3 loop spans 18 amino acids. The CDR3 region has the DNA TGCGCCAGCAGCCAAGATCGGGGGACAGGGTGGGACCAAGAGACCCAGTACTTC. Translated, it gives CASSQDRGTGWDQETQYF.